This T cell receptor beta chain was identified in a study of immune heterogeneity within non-small cell lung tumors. Genomic DNA from bulk tumor acted as the template, and around 0.55 ug was loaded per sample. From each primary tumor, several far-apart biopsies were obtained during surgery. Before undergoing curative surgery, patients had newly diagnosed non-small cell lung cancer that was untreated. The ends were cut back, 3 bases at V and 3 bases at J, with 6 bases in the middle. The CDR3 loop spans 13 amino acids. As for this clonotype: No antigen is known for it.

In a multiplex PCR, 32 V and 13 J primers amplified TCR beta CDR3. One entry per CDR3 protein results from TCRdb running MiXCR on the multiplex PCR reads. The data contain 10,000 to 15,000 distinct CDR3 sequences, roughly 22% of them singletons. Findings of the study overall: Individual patients showed largely nonoverlapping sets of high-frequency T-cell receptor beta clonotypes.

This clonotype was sampled from a man aged 60 to 75 with non-small cell lung cancer. Specimen: lung tumor tissue. This chain joins TRBV12-3 or TRBV12-4 and TRBJ2-1, with D perhaps matching TRBD1 (5 bases). The CDR3 nucleotides read TGTGCCAGCAGTTTTCAGGGCTACAATGAGCAGTTCTTC. It specifies CASSFQGYNEQFF.